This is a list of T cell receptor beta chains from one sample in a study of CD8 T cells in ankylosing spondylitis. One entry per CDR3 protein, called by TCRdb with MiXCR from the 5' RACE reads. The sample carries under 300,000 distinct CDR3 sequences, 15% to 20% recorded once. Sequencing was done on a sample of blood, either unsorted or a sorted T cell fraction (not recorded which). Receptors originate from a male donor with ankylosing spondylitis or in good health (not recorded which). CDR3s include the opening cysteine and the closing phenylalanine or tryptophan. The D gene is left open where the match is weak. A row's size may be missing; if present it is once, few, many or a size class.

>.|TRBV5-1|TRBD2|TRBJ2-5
TGCGCCAGCAGCTTGGGTGAAGGCGGGAGAGAGACCCAGTACTTC
CASSLGEGGRETQYF
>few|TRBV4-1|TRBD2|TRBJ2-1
TGCGCCAGCAGCCAACCTAGCGGGGGGGGTTTTTGGAATGAGCAGTTCTTC
CASSQPSGGGFWNEQFF
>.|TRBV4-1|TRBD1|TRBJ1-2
TGCGCCAGCAGCCAAGAAAGTGAGGGGACAGGGCCCCTATATGGCTACACCTTC
CASSQESEGTGPLYGYTF
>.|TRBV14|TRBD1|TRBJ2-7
TGTGCCAGCAGCGCATGGGACAGACCCTACGAGCAGTACTTC
CASSAWDRPYEQYF
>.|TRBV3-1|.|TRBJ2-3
TGTGCCAGCAGCCCCCGCCCGTTTCCCACAGATACGCAGTATTTT
CASSPRPFPTDTQYF
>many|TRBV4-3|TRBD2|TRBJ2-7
TGCGCCAGCAGCCAAGATTCTACTAGCGGGTCCTACGAGCAGTACTTC
CASSQDSTSGSYEQYF
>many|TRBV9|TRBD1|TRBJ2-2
TGTGCCAGCAGCGGGACAGGGGGCACCGGGGAGCTGTTTTTT
CASSGTGGTGELFF
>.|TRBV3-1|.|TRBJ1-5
TGTGCCAGCAGCCAAGGAAGGGGACACGTCAATCAGCCCCAGCATTTT
CASSQGRGHVNQPQHF
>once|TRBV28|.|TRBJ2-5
TGTGCCAGCAGACACACACATCAAGAGACCCAGTACTTC
CASRHTHQETQYF
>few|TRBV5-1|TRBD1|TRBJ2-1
TGCGCCAGCAGCCAACGACAGGGGATCTACAATGAGCAGTTCTTC
CASSQRQGIYNEQFF
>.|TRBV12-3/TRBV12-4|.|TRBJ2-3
TGTGCCAGCAGTTTAGCGGAGACAGATACGCAGTATTTT
CASSLAETDTQYF
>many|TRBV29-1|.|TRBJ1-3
TGCAGCGTTCGCCTTCCCTCTGGAAACACCATATATTTT
CSVRLPSGNTIYF
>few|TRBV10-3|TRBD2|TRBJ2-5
TGTGCCATCAGTGACCCTAGCGGGAGAAACCAAGAGACCCAGTACTTC
CAISDPSGRNQETQYF
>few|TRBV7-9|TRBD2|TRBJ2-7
TGTGCCGTCCAACATCTAGCGGGAGGGCTATACGAGCAGTACTTC
CAVQHLAGGLYEQYF
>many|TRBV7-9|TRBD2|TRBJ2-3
TGTGCCAGCAGCTCCGGGACTAGCGGGAGCACAGATACGCAGTATTTT
CASSSGTSGSTDTQYF
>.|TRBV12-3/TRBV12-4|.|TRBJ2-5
TGTGCCAGCAGCCGTGTCGGTGAGGGGCGAGAGACCCAGTACTTC
CASSRVGEGRETQYF
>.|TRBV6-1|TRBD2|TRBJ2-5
TGTGCCAGCAGACCGGCGGGAGTTGGGTTGGAAGAGACCCAGTACTTC
CASRPAGVGLEETQYF
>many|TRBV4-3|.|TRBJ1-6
TGCGCCAGCAGCCAAGGGGGACACTCGAGCTCCTATAATTCACCCCTCCACTTT
CASSQGGHSSSYNSPLHF
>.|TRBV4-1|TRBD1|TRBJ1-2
TGCGCCAGCAGCCAAGAGGACAGGAGACCTAACTATGGCTACACCTTC
CASSQEDRRPNYGYTF
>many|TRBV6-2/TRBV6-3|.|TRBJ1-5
TGTGCCAGCAGTTACCCTGGGTCCGCTTATCAGCCCCAGCATTTT
CASSYPGSAYQPQHF
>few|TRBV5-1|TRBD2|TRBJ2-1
TGCGCCAGCAGCTTGGAGGGACTAGCGTACAATGAGCAGTTCTTC
CASSLEGLAYNEQFF
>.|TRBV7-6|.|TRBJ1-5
TGTGCCAGCAGCTTAGGGGTGGGGAGCAATCAGCCCCAGCATTTT
CASSLGVGSNQPQHF
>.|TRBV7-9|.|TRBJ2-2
TGTGCCAGCCGCTCCGCCGGGGAGCTGTTTTTT
CASRSAGELFF
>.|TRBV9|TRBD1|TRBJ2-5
TGTGCCAGCAGCCCAGGGACAGGGCTAGAGACCCAGTACTTC
CASSPGTGLETQYF
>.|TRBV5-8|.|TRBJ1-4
TGTGCCAGCAGCTTCGAAGGGGGGAACAGCGAAAAACTGTTTTTT
CASSFEGGNSEKLFF
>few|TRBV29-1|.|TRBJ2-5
TGCAGCGTCCGAACAGGGTCCCAAGAGACCCAGTACTTC
CSVRTGSQETQYF
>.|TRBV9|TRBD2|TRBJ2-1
TGTGCCAGCAGCGGAAGTAGCGGGAGTGATCAGTTCTTC
CASSGSSGSDQFF
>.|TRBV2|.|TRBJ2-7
TGTGCCAGCAGTGAAAATATCGACGAGCAGTACTTC
CASSENIDEQYF
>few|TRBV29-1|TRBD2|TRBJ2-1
TGCAGCGTTGACAGCGGGAGGGTGAATGAGCAGTTCTTC
CSVDSGRVNEQFF
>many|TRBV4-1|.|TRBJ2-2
TGCGCCAGCAGCCAAGATATCGGACTGGCGAACACCGGGGAGCTGTTTTTT
CASSQDIGLANTGELFF
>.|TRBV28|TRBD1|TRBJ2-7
TGTGCCAGCAGCTCGGCTCAGACAGGGGGGGGGTACGAGCAGTACTTC
CASSSAQTGGGYEQYF
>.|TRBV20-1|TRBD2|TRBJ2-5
TGCAGTGTTCGAGCGGGAGGGCCTGTGGAGACCCAGTACTTC
CSVRAGGPVETQYF
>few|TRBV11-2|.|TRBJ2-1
TGTGCCAGCAGTCGTAGTGGGACCAATGAGCAGTTCTTC
CASSRSGTNEQFF